The 30 T cell receptor beta chains in this list originate from one sample, sequenced in a study of OX40 agonist ivuxolimab in advanced cancers. Clones were sequenced by immunoSEQ multiplex PCR, and TCRdb holds only the in-frame ones, with some missing. The data show around 90,000 clones, roughly 92% seen once. The input for sequencing was CD4+ or CD8+ T cells sorted from blood, taken in a trial of the OX40 agonist ivuxolimab. The source of these receptors is an adult with an advanced solid tumor such as melanoma, head and neck, liver or kidney cancer.

This chain links TRBV29-1 with TRBJ2-5; D may be TRBD1 (6 bases). V lost 6 bases, J lost 5 bases, and 19 bases lay in between. Germline lookup yields CDR1 SQVTM and CDR2 ANQGSEA. There are 14 residues in the CDR3. In DNA, the CDR3 is TGCAGCGTCATCCGGGACACCGTGGACGAGACCCAGTACTTC. Translated: CSVIRDTVDETQYF.

This chain joins TRBV7-2 and TRBJ2-7; D is perhaps TRBD1 (5 bases). The length of the CDR3 is 14 residues. Trimming took off 1 base at V and 2 bases at J, with 9 bases between the two ends. Germline lookup yields CDR1 SGHTA and CDR2 FQGNSA. The CDR3 sequence is CASSLGSGPYEQYF. The CDR3 nucleotides read TGTGCCAGCAGCTTAGGATCAGGGCCCTACGAGCAGTACTTC. Full variable domain (remainder filled in from reference TRBV7-2 and TRBJ2-7): GAGVSQSPSNKVTEKGKDVELRCDPISGHTALYWYRQSLGQGLEFLIYFQGNSAPDKSGLPSDRFSAERTGGSVSTLTIQRTQQEDSAVYLCASSLGSGPYEQYFGPGTRLTVT.

The V call is TRBV18, the J call TRBJ2-3; TRBD2 matches at 8 bases. CDR1 is KGHSH, CDR2 LQKENI, per germline. The CDR3 totals 17 residues. After removal of 0 bases from V and 6 bases from J, the junction contained 11 bases not matched to a gene. The CDR3 loop is CASSPPAGVSGGDTQYF. CDR3 coding DNA: TGTGCCAGCTCACCACCAGCGGGAGTTTCTGGGGGGGATACGCAGTATTTT.

This sequence joins TRBV4-3 and TRBJ2-3; the D gene is possibly TRBD2 (6 bases). Germline values: CDR1 LGHNA, CDR2 YSLEER. Deletions cut 1 base from V and 0 bases from J, with 8 bases between. This CDR3 region has 15 residues. The CDR3 loop reads CASSQVSGSTDTQYF. For the CDR3, the DNA is TGCGCCAGCAGCCAAGTAAGCGGGAGCACAGATACGCAGTATTTT.

This clone was seen just once. This rearrangement joins TRBV7-9 to TRBJ2-7, with unresolved D. The CDR3 is 13 residues long. Trimming cost V 2 bases and J 2 bases, with 7 bases left between them. CDR1 SEHNR and CDR2 FQNEAQ come from the germline V gene (reference sequence). CDR3 sequence: CASSLYPAYEQYF. The CDR3 DNA follows: TGTGCCAGCAGCTTATACCCAGCCTACGAGCAGTACTTC.

The chain employs TRBV5-8 and TRBJ1-1; D may be TRBD1 (5 bases). The germline CDR1 and CDR2 sequences are SGHTS and YDEGEE. The V end was cut by 7 bases, the J end by 4 bases, with 17 bases between. The length of the CDR3 is 14 residues. The CDR3 reads CASPEATGGTEAFF. For the CDR3, the DNA is TGTGCCAGCCCGGAGGCAACCGGGGGCACTGAAGCTTTCTTT. The full variable domain, completed using reference TRBV5-8 and TRBJ1-1, is EAGVTQSPTHLIKTRGQQATLRCSPISGHTSVYWYQQALGLGLQFLLWYDEGEERNRGNFPPRFSGRQFPNYSSELNVNALELEDSALYLCASPEATGGTEAFFGQGTRLTVV.

The V gene is TRBV4-3, the J gene TRBJ2-5, with 9 bases aligning to TRBD1. V gave up 1 base and J gave up 1 base; unmatched junction bases: 1. The CDR3 runs to 15 residues. Germline V CDR1 and CDR2: LGHNA, YSLEER. Here the CDR3 DNA reads TGCGCCAGCAGCCAAGGACAGGGGGTCCAAGAGACCCAGTACTTC. It yields the protein CASSQGQGVQETQYF.

The rearrangement links TRBV25-1 to TRBJ1-1; TRBD1 might be the D (5 bases). V lost 5 bases and J 1 base, leaving 11 bases between the germline ends. In germline, CDR1 is MGHDK, CDR2 SYGVNS. This CDR3 is built from 14 residues. Here the CDR3 reads CASSTGGQNTEAFF. The CDR3 nucleotides read TGTGCCAGCAGTACCGGAGGACAGAACACTGAAGCTTTCTTT. Drawing the rest from reference TRBV25-1 and TRBJ1-1, the complete variable domain is EADIYQTPRYLVIGTGKKITLECSQTMGHDKMYWYQQDPGMELHLIHYSYGVNSTEKGDLSSESTVSRIRTEHFPLTLESARPSHTSQYLCASSTGGQNTEAFFGQGTRLTVV.

This chain links TRBV5-1 with TRBJ2-2; TRBD1 matches at 7 bases. V lost 1 base, J lost 6 bases, and 3 bases stayed unmatched. From germline, CDR1 is SGHRS and CDR2 YFSETQ. The CDR3 sequence is 14 residues long. This CDR3 reads CASSLHRGAGELFF. DNA of the CDR3: TGCGCCAGCAGCTTGCACAGGGGCGCCGGGGAGCTGTTTTTT. The whole variable domain, remainder taken from reference TRBV5-1 and TRBJ2-2, is KAGVTQTPRYLIKTRGQQVTLSCSPISGHRSVSWYQQTPGQGLQFLFEYFSETQRNKGNFPGRFSGRQFSNSRSEMNVSTLELGDSALYLCASSLHRGAGELFFGEGSRLTVL.

This chain uses TRBV11-3 with TRBJ2-1, with 10 bases fitting TRBD1. This CDR3 has 15 residues. Germline V gene lookup returns CDR1 SGHNT and CDR2 YENEEA. J gave up 5 bases and V 5 bases, and 6 bases lay outside the gene matches. The CDR3 nucleotides read TGTGCCAGCAGCCCTGGACAGGGGGGCAACAATGAGCAGTTCTTC. This translates into CASSPGQGGNNEQFF.

This sequence joins TRBV7-2 and TRBJ2-2; a possible D gene is TRBD2 (6 bases). V was cut by 8 bases and J by 4 bases, with 17 bases left in between. The CDR3 consists of 15 residues. Germline V CDR1 and CDR2: SGHTA, FQGNSA. The CDR3 nucleotides read TGTGCCAGCGGAAGACTAGATTACTTCACCGGGGAGCTGTTTTTT. This encodes CASGRLDYFTGELFF.

The V call is TRBV10-3, the J call TRBJ2-5, with D hard to call. Germline lookup yields CDR1 ENHRY and CDR2 SYGVKD. Trimming pared 4 bases from V and 1 base from J, leaving 10 bases between. The CDR3 has 14 residues. CDR3 nucleotides: TGTGCCATCAGTGTTGGACCTGCCCAAGAGACCCAGTACTTC. Translation gives CAISVGPAQETQYF.

The V gene is TRBV18, the J gene TRBJ2-6, with D perhaps being TRBD1 or TRBD2 (5 bases each). Trimming stripped 2 bases from V and 4 bases from J, with 12 bases between. The CDR3 is made up of 16 amino acids. CDR1 is KGHSH, CDR2 LQKENI, per germline. The CDR3 DNA sequence: TGTGCCAGCTCACCAGCCACCGGGGCAGGGGCCAACGTCCTGACTTTC. Translated, it gives CASSPATGAGANVLTF.

A single count supports this clone. The junction departs from the called germline gene at one end, perhaps through a read error. The chain uses TRBV7-7 and TRBJ2-5; D perhaps matches TRBD2 (6 bases). The CDR3 sequence is 15 residues long. Germline V gene data show CDR1 as SSHAT and CDR2 as FNYEAQ (reference sequence). CDR3 in DNA: TGTGCTAGCAGCCTGGGACTCGCGGGCGGGGAGACCCAGTACTTC. Protein: CASSLGLAGGETQYF.

The chain is built from TRBV18 and TRBJ1-1; no definite D call. This CDR3 has 12 residues. Trimming took off 6 bases at V and 6 bases at J, with 11 bases between the two ends. Germline loops: CDR1 KGHSH, CDR2 LQKENI. The CDR3 DNA follows: TGTGCCAGCTCCCCCGATCCACCTGAAGCTTTCTTT. Translating it yields CASSPDPPEAFF.

This sequence joins TRBV5-8 and TRBJ1-2; maybe TRBD1 (6 bases). V dropped 4 bases and J dropped 4 bases, with 11 bases sitting between them. The CDR3 spans 13 residues. Germline CDR1 reads SGHTS; CDR2 reads YDEGEE. In DNA form, the CDR3 reads TGTGCCAGCAGCCCACAGGGTTTCTATGGCTACACCTTC. It encodes CASSPQGFYGYTF.

This chain links TRBV10-3 with TRBJ2-1; 12 nucleotides agree with TRBD1. The CDR3 contains 16 residues. Germline V gene lookup returns CDR1 ENHRY and CDR2 SYGVKD. J was trimmed by 10 bases and V by 0 bases; bases with no gene match: 7. In DNA form, the CDR3 reads TGTGCCATCAGTGAGTCGATTGGGACAGGGGGCGTGGAGCAGTTCTTC. Protein sequence: CAISESIGTGGVEQFF.

J is TRBJ2-2 and V is TRBV5-1, with 7 nucleotides matching TRBD2. CDR1 and CDR2 (germline): SGHRS, YFSETQ. V shed 0 bases and J 2 bases; nucleotides not matched to a gene: 4. This CDR3 has 16 residues. The CDR3 sequence is CASSLVPSGNTGELFF. The DNA of the CDR3 is TGCGCCAGCAGCTTGGTTCCTAGCGGAAACACCGGGGAGCTGTTTTTT.

The chain has TRBV19 and TRBJ1-3, with 8 bases matching TRBD1. Germline CDR1 is LNHDA and CDR2 is SQIVND (reference sequence). The ends lost 5 bases at V and 1 base at J; junction bases unmatched: 4. The CDR3 has 15 amino acids. Here the CDR3 DNA reads TGTGCCAGTAGTCGCCGGGACAGGTCTGGAAACACCATATATTTT. It encodes CASSRRDRSGNTIYF.

V and J are TRBV4-2 and TRBJ2-7; 7 bases match TRBD2. The CDR3 spans 15 residues. CDR1 LGHNA and CDR2 YNFKEQ come from the germline V gene. The ends lost 1 base at V and 7 bases at J; junction bases unmatched: 10. The CDR3 nucleotides read TGTGCCAGCAGCCAAGGACTAGCAGAATGGGGGGAGCAGTACTTC. It translates to CASSQGLAEWGEQYF.

The J gene is TRBJ1-5, the V gene TRBV6-1; TRBD1 agrees at 7 bases. V shed 6 bases and J 2 bases; nucleotides not matched to a gene: 7. The CDR3 covers 15 residues. Germline V gene sequence: CDR1 MNHNS, CDR2 SASEGT. CDR3 sequence: CASRMTGSGNQPQHF. CDR3 in DNA: TGTGCCAGCAGAATGACAGGGTCGGGCAATCAGCCCCAGCATTTT.

This chain joins TRBV6-6 and TRBJ2-7, with D maybe TRBD1 (6 bases). The CDR3 is 15 residues long. Germline CDR1 and CDR2: MNHNY and SVGAGI (reference sequence). V was cut by 3 bases and J by 0 bases, with 12 bases left in between. CDR3 in amino acids: CASSYGQGSSYEQYF. The CDR3 coding sequence is TGTGCCAGCAGTTATGGCCAGGGGAGCTCCTACGAGCAGTACTTC.

This chain links TRBV11-2 with TRBJ2-3; D possibly matches TRBD1 or TRBD2 (6 bases each). The CDR3 is made up of 17 amino acids. Between the trimmed V and J ends, which lost 4 bases and 5 bases, there was a span of 22 bases. Germline CDR1 reads SGHAT; CDR2 reads FQNNGV. As DNA, the CDR3 is TGTGCCAGCAGCTCGTACCGGGGTCCAAAGGGGGGAGATACGCAGTATTTT. Protein: CASSSYRGPKGGDTQYF.

The V and J genes are TRBV7-8 and TRBJ2-1, with TRBD1 identical over 8 bases. The CDR3 contains 15 residues. The junction had 2 bases not matched to a gene; V was cut back by 0 bases and J by 4 bases. CDR1 SGHVS and CDR2 FQNEAQ come from the germline V gene. This chain's CDR3 is CASSLATGVYNEQFF. The CDR3 region has the DNA TGTGCCAGCAGCTTAGCGACAGGGGTGTACAATGAGCAGTTCTTC.

On this clone itself: The sample has other DNA sequences that encode this CDR3 too. Here the CDR3 DNA reads TGTGCCAGCAGTTCCGACAGGGGCTCCTACGAGCAGTACTTC. This sequence encodes CASSSDRGSYEQYF. The V call is TRBV6-5, the J call TRBJ2-7, with 8 bases lining up with TRBD1. The length of the CDR3 is 14 residues. V trimming: 4 bases; J trimming: 0 bases; junction bases outside the gene matches: 2. The germline V gene encodes CDR1 MNHEY and CDR2 SVGAGI.

The CDR3 region is CASSEFGTGNQPQHF. In DNA form, the CDR3 reads TGTGCCAGCAGTGAATTTGGGACAGGCAATCAGCCCCAGCATTTT. The chain links TRBV6-1 to TRBJ1-5; 7 bases line up with TRBD1. The CDR3 is 15 amino acids. The germline gives CDR1 MNHNS, CDR2 SASEGT. Trimming removed 2 bases from V and 2 bases from J; junction bases left unmatched: 3.

The gene calls are TRBV29-1 and TRBJ2-5; D unclear. V dropped 5 bases and J dropped 1 base, with 8 bases sitting between them. CDR1 and CDR2 (germline): SQVTM, ANQGSEA. The CDR3 spans 12 residues. CDR3 bases: TGCAGCGTTATCGTTTTCCAAGAGACCCAGTACTTC. Its translation is CSVIVFQETQYF.

The CDR3 spells CASRYNRGTGELFF. The CDR3 coding sequence is TGTGCCAGCAGATACAACAGGGGCACCGGGGAGCTGTTTTTT. J is TRBJ2-2 and V is TRBV27; TRBD1 agrees at 7 bases. The ends lost 6 bases at V and 4 bases at J; junction bases unmatched: 5. CDR1 and CDR2 from the germline V gene are MNHEY and SMNVEV (reference sequence). The CDR3 length is 14 residues.

This chain joins TRBV27 and TRBJ1-6; D is uncertain. V lost 6 bases and J 6 bases, leaving 3 bases between the germline ends. Germline V gene data show CDR1 as MNHEY and CDR2 as SMNVEV (reference sequence). The CDR3 spans 11 residues. CDR3 coding DNA: TGTGCCAGCAGGGGTAATTCACCCCTCCACTTT. Translation: CASRGNSPLHF.

The genes are TRBV28 and TRBJ2-3; D uncertain. Trimming took off 10 bases at V and 9 bases at J, with 11 bases between the two ends. Germline assignment: CDR1 MDHEN and CDR2 SYDVKM. The CDR3 extends over 10 amino acids. Here the CDR3 reads CATGPRTQYF. In nucleotides, the CDR3 is TGTGCCACCGGCCCACGGACGCAGTATTTT. Supplemented by reference TRBV28 and TRBJ2-3, the full variable domain reads DVKVTQSSRYLVKRTGEKVFLECVQDMDHENMFWYRQDPGLGLRLIYFSYDVKMKEKGDIPEGYSVSREKKERFSLILESASTNQTSMYLCATGPRTQYFGPGTRLTVL.